The rows below give T cell receptor beta chains drawn from one sample of a study of CD8 T cells in ankylosing spondylitis. TCRdb fed the 5' RACE reads into MiXCR, producing one record per CDR3 protein. The sample holds roughly 100,000 distinct CDR3 sequences, under 30% seen once. Material for sequencing was synovial fluid, either unsorted or a sorted T cell fraction (not recorded which). These TCRs come from a male donor with ankylosing spondylitis. Both conserved end residues are part of each CDR3. A D gene is named only where the DNA matches it firmly. The size of a clone is reported for some rows only, either as once, few or many, or as a class for expanded clones.

TRBD1 TRBJ1-5 . TRBV20-1 CSARDLQGAFQPQHF TGCAGTGCTAGAGACTTGCAGGGGGCGTTTCAGCCCCAGCATTTT
. TRBJ1-1 . TRBV6-2/TRBV6-3 CASSYSRIGRGDTEAFF TGTGCCAGCAGTTACTCGAGGATTGGCAGGGGTGACACTGAAGCTTTCTTT
TRBD1 TRBJ1-1 . TRBV5-1 CASSLGGQGAEAFF TGCGCCAGCAGCTTGGGAGGACAGGGAGCTGAAGCTTTCTTT
. TRBJ2-5 many TRBV4-1 CASSLFGVREPQETQYF TGCGCCAGCAGCCTCTTTGGGGTCCGGGAGCCCCAAGAGACCCAGTACTTC
. TRBJ2-1 few TRBV15 CATSRDLAGNNEQFF TGTGCCACCAGCAGAGATCTGGCAGGGAACAATGAGCAGTTCTTC
TRBD2 TRBJ2-3 few TRBV12-3/TRBV12-4 CASSLVAGGPGVGQYF TGTGCCAGCAGTTTAGTGGCGGGAGGGCCCGGTGTCGGGCAGTATTTT
TRBD1 TRBJ2-3 . TRBV5-4 CASRSQGGTDTQYF TGTGCCAGCCGCTCGCAGGGGGGCACAGATACGCAGTATTTT
. TRBJ1-2 few TRBV5-4 CASSFLRGTYGYTF TGTGCCAGCAGCTTTTTACGAGGCACCTATGGCTACACCTTC
. TRBJ1-1 . TRBV6-2/TRBV6-3 CASSERGARSTEAFF TGTGCCAGCTCAGAAAGGGGGGCCCGGAGCACTGAAGCTTTCTTT
. TRBJ1-1 few TRBV28 CASSPHGTEAFF TGTGCCAGCAGTCCACACGGGACTGAAGCTTTCTTT
TRBD2 TRBJ2-1 . TRBV7-2 CASSPRVAGDNEQFF TGTGCCAGCAGCCCTAGGGTAGCGGGTGACAATGAGCAGTTCTTC
. TRBJ1-2 few TRBV7-9 CASSSGRVVGAYGYTF TGTGCCAGCAGCTCCGGACGGGTTGTGGGTGCCTATGGCTACACCTTC
. TRBJ2-3 . TRBV7-9 CASSQLGATDTQYF TGTGCCAGCAGCCAACTAGGGGCCACAGATACGCAGTATTTT
TRBD2 TRBJ2-1 . TRBV5-1 CASSQRSGRDNEQFF TGCGCCAGCAGCCAACGTAGCGGGAGAGACAATGAGCAGTTCTTC
TRBD2 TRBJ2-1 . TRBV6-5 CASSYRGRARDNEQFF TGTGCCAGCAGTTACCGAGGGAGGGCCCGCGACAATGAGCAGTTCTTC
. TRBJ1-1 . TRBV25-1 CASRGVGVEKTFF TGTGCCAGCAGAGGCGTAGGGGTGGAGAAAACTTTCTTT
TRBD2 TRBJ2-3 . TRBV7-6 CASSPGSGRWTDTQYF TGTGCCAGCAGCCCGGGTAGCGGGAGGTGGACAGATACGCAGTATTTT
. TRBJ2-3 . TRBV20-1 CTQGGAYYDTQYF TGCACTCAAGGGGGGGCTTATTACGATACGCAGTATTTT
. TRBJ2-1 many TRBV7-7 CASSRGHLDEQFF TGTGCCAGCAGCCGAGGACATCTCGATGAGCAGTTCTTC
. TRBJ1-2 few TRBV7-2 CASSLEAGRNYGYTF TGTGCCAGCAGCTTAGAGGCCGGTAGAAACTATGGCTACACCTTC
. TRBJ2-3 many TRBV11-3 CASSLAPRADTQYF TGTGCCAGCAGCTTAGCCCCTAGAGCCGATACGCAGTATTTT
. TRBJ1-1 . TRBV20-1 CSARGQIRTEAFF TGCAGTGCTAGGGGACAAATTCGGACTGAAGCTTTCTTT